This TCR beta chain was sequenced during a study of regulatory T cells in long-lasting Graves disease. The time point is: persistent/refractory GD, antithyroid drugs over 5 years with positive TRAb. RNA from PBMCs was the source of the TCR library. The CDR3 consists of 14 residues. Germline V gene sequence: CDR1 ENHRY, CDR2 SYGVKD. J lost 1 base, V lost 10 bases, and 4 bases had no gene match. With iRepertoire HTBI primers and Arm-PCR of CDR3 regions, TCR beta libraries were built. MiXCR was run by TCRdb on the multiplex PCR reads, yielding one entry per CDR3 protein. The sample has some 450,000 distinct CDR3 sequences; roughly a quarter are singletons.

The sequence came from a female donor with Graves disease. This sequence joins TRBV10-3 and TRBJ2-5; the match to TRBD2 covers 12 bases. The input for sequencing was peripheral blood mononuclear cells (PBMCs), taken when the disease was refractory, from a patient treated with antithyroid drugs. The CDR3 is CATRTSGTQETQYF. DNA for the CDR3: TGTGCCACCCGGACTAGCGGGACCCAAGAGACCCAGTACTTC.